Each of the 12 T cell receptor beta chains below was sequenced from the same sample in a study of blood T cell repertoires in COVID-19. Assay used: immunoSEQ multiplex PCR; TCRdb lists only in-frame clones, some missing. Of some 140,000 clones in the sample, around 88% were seen once. The specimen was peripheral blood. Source of these receptors: a woman between 45 and 60 years old who had recovered from COVID-19.

The rearrangement uses TRBV5-5 and TRBJ1-4; D uncertain. The CDR3 spans 18 residues. V was shortened by 2 bases and J by 8 bases, with 25 bases between the two germline ends. Germline assignment: CDR1 SGHKS and CDR2 YYEKEE (reference sequence). Written as DNA, the CDR3 is TGTGCCAGCAGCTTTTCCCCCCTGGTGGGCTCCTTTGACGAAAAACTGTTTTTT. It encodes CASSFSPLVGSFDEKLFF.

The count of this clone is one. The chain carries TRBV6-2 or TRBV6-3 and TRBJ1-5; D may be TRBD1 (6 bases). CDR1 and CDR2 (germline): MNHEY, SVGEGT. V was cut by 6 bases and J by 7 bases, with 19 bases left in between. CDR3 length equals 15 residues. The CDR3 DNA reads TGTGCCAGCAGCTCTCGGACAGCCATCAGGCAGCCCCAGCATTTT. It translates to CASSSRTAIRQPQHF.

The chain has TRBV10-3 and TRBJ1-1, with D unclear. Looked up from germline, CDR1 is ENHRY and CDR2 is SYGVKD. The V end lost 10 bases, the J end lost 3 bases, and 15 bases lay between the germline ends. CDR3 length: 13 amino acids. CDR3 bases: TGTGCCACCCAGGTGGAGGTAGACACTGAAGCTTTCTTT. This sequence encodes CATQVEVDTEAFF.

This clone showed up many times. J is TRBJ1-2 and V is TRBV6-2 or TRBV6-3, with TRBD1 matching 11 bases. The V and J ends lost 5 bases and 2 bases, in that order; junction bases with no gene match: 4. The CDR3 consists of 15 residues. Germline V CDR1 and CDR2: MNHEY, SVGEGT. DNA of the CDR3: TGTGCCAGCAGTCCAGGGACAGGGGGAAACTATGGCTACACCTTC. This translates into CASSPGTGGNYGYTF.

There are a few counts of this clone. V is TRBV7-2 and J is TRBJ2-3; 8 bases are a match to TRBD2. The CDR3 sequence is 15 residues long. V gave up 9 bases and J gave up 3 bases; unmatched junction bases: 11. From germline, CDR1 is SGHTA and CDR2 FQGNSA. CDR3 in amino acids: CASQLGAGETDTQYF. Here the CDR3 DNA reads TGTGCCAGTCAACTTGGAGCGGGAGAGACAGATACGCAGTATTTT.

The chain joins TRBV18 to TRBJ2-7; a possible D gene is TRBD1 (5 bases). Trimming shortened V by 2 bases and J by 6 bases, and 8 bases separated the two germline ends. The CDR3 totals 12 residues. Germline values: CDR1 KGHSH, CDR2 LQKENI. Here the CDR3 DNA reads TGTGCCAGCTCACCAGACAGCACCGAGCAGTACTTC. Encoded protein: CASSPDSTEQYF.

The chain joins TRBV11-2 to TRBJ2-1; a weak D match, TRBD2 (5 bases). V shed 5 bases and J shed 7 bases, with 18 bases lying between them. Germline lookup yields CDR1 SGHAT and CDR2 FQNNGV. The CDR3 covers 15 residues. The CDR3 nucleotides read TGTGCCAGCAGCATTCCTCTTACGAGGAGGAATGAGCAGTTCTTC. Protein sequence: CASSIPLTRRNEQFF.

The chain employs TRBV19 and TRBJ1-5, with 9 positions matching TRBD1. The V gene end was trimmed by 5 bases and the J gene end by 9 bases; junction bases not matched to a gene: 11. Looked up from germline, CDR1 is LNHDA and CDR2 is SQIVND (reference sequence). This CDR3 has 15 residues. CDR3 region: CASSFRDRVYLPQHF. DNA for the CDR3: TGTGCCAGTAGTTTCCGGGACAGGGTTTACCTGCCCCAGCATTTT.

The rearrangement uses TRBV6-1 and TRBJ1-2; 7 bases align to TRBD1. This CDR3 region has 16 residues. Germline lookup yields CDR1 MNHNS and CDR2 SASEGT. Trimming cost V 2 bases and J 5 bases; bases outside gene matches: 11. CDR3 in amino acids: CASSERGTGALYGYTF. CDR3 nucleotides: TGTGCCAGCAGTGAAAGGGGAACAGGGGCGCTTTATGGCTACACCTTC.

V gene TRBV30 combines with J gene TRBJ2-1; a possible D gene is TRBD2 (7 bases). V lost 3 bases, J lost 15 bases, and 21 bases lay in between. The CDR3 consists of 13 residues. Germline assignment: CDR1 GTSNPN and CDR2 SVGIG (reference sequence). CDR3 DNA sequence: TGTGCCTGGAGACTAAATTTAGCCGCGGGGGCGTTCTTC. Translation: CAWRLNLAAGAFF.

The chain uses TRBV5-5 and TRBJ1-2; the D is unclear. V was pared by 2 bases and J by 6 bases, with 14 bases between. CDR1 and CDR2 from the germline V gene are SGHKS and YYEKEE (reference sequence). The CDR3 length is 14 residues. The CDR3 sequence: CASSLGRWEDGYTF. The CDR3 region has the DNA TGTGCCAGCAGCTTAGGGAGGTGGGAGGATGGCTACACCTTC.

The table lists this clone with a count of one. This rearrangement joins TRBV15 to TRBJ2-2; D is ambiguous. The V gene's germline CDR1 is LNHNV and CDR2 YYDKDF (reference sequence). CDR3 length equals 15 residues. V gave up 8 bases and J gave up 4 bases, with 17 bases separating them. The CDR3, as DNA: TGTGCCACCTCTGCCACAACGATTATCACCGGGGAGCTGTTTTTT. Residues: CATSATTIITGELFF.